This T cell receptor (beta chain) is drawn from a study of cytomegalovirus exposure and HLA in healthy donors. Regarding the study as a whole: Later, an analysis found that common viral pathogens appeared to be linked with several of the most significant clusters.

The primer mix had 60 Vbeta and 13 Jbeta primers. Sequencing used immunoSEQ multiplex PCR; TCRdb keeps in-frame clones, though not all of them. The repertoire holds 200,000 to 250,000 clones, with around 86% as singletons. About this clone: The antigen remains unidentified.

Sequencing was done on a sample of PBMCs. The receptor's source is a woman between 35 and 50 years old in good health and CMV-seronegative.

The chain's CDR3 is CASSLSVRLPFMPQHF. The CDR3 nucleotides are TGTGCCAGCAGTTTATCAGTCAGGCTCCCTTTTATGCCCCAGCATTTT. The chain uses TRBV27 and TRBJ1-5; no clear D gene. There are 16 residues in the CDR3. Germline V CDR1 and CDR2: MNHEY, SMNVEV (reference sequence). Trimming pared 0 bases from V and 9 bases from J, leaving 18 bases between.